The T cell receptor (beta chain) under discussion was sequenced for a study of control samples from healthy donors and cancer patients. Between the trimmed V and J ends, which lost 5 bases and 1 base, there was a span of 13 bases. Germline V CDR1 and CDR2: SGHAT, FQNNGV. The CDR3 has 15 amino acids. Some clones are missing from TCRdb's copy, which holds only in-frame ones; the method was immunoSEQ multiplex PCR. The repertoire has roughly 27,000 clones, just over 90% of them found once; the top ten carry 13%. The chain uses TRBV11-2 and TRBJ2-3; D could derive from TRBD1 or TRBD2 (6 bases each). Sequencing used PBMCs. The sequence derives from a man in his fifties with lung cancer. The CDR3 region is CASSGGGRRTDTQYF. CDR3 sequence (DNA): TGTGCCAGCAGCGGAGGGGGTCGGCGCACAGATACGCAGTATTTT.